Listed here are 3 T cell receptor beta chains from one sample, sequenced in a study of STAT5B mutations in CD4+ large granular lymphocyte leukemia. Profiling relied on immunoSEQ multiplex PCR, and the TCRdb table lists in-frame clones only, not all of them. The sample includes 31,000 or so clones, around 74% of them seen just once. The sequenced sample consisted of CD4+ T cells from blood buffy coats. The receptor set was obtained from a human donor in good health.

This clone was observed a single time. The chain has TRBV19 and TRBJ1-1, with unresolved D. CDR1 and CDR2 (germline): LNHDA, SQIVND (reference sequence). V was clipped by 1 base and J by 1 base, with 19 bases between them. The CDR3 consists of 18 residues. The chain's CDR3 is CASSIVFRSRRENTEAFF. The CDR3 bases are TGTGCCAGTAGTATAGTTTTTCGATCCCGACGGGAGAACACTGAAGCTTTCTTT.

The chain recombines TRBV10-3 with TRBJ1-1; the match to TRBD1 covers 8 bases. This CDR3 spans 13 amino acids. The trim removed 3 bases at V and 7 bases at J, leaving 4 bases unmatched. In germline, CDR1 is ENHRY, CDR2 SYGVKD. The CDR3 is CAISEPGQGEAFF. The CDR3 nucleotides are TGTGCCATCAGTGAACCCGGACAGGGTGAAGCTTTCTTT.

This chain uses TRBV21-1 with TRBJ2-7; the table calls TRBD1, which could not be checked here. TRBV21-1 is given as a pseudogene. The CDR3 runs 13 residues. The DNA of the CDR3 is TGTGCCAGCACCCCGAGGGGGTCCTACGAGCAGTACTTC. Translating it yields CASTPRGSYEQYF.